These 22 T cell receptor beta chains came from one sample sequenced in a study of T cell responses to AZD1222 COVID-19 vaccine. Generated by immunoSEQ multiplex PCR, the TCRdb table keeps only in-frame clones and is missing some. The sample consists of 110,000 to 150,000 clones, 70% to 90% of them appearing once. The source was peripheral blood, collected on day 0 of AZD1222 vaccination. The receptors stem from an adult in good health.

The chain couples TRBV27 to TRBJ2-7, with D maybe TRBD2 (7 bases). This CDR3 is built from 14 residues. Germline-derived CDR1 and CDR2 are MNHEY and SMNVEV (reference sequence). Between the trimmed V and J ends, which lost 6 bases and 6 bases, there was a span of 18 bases. The CDR3, as DNA: TGTGCCAGCAGAGCGGACTCGGGGGGCGGCGAGCAGTACTTC. Amino acid sequence: CASRADSGGGEQYF.

V and J are TRBV10-2 and TRBJ2-7, with 9 bases that match TRBD2. The germline CDR1 and CDR2 sequences are WSHSY and SAAADI. The CDR3 totals 14 residues. V lost 6 bases and J lost 3; bases outside the gene matches: 6. For the CDR3, the DNA is TGCGCCAGCAGGGTAGCGGGAGATATCTACGAGCAGTACTTC. Residues: CASRVAGDIYEQYF.

The chain uses TRBV12-3 or TRBV12-4 and TRBJ2-1; D remains ambiguous. The ends were cut back, 6 bases at V and 10 bases at J, with 10 bases in the middle. This CDR3 contains 11 residues. CDR3 region: CASSRAWEQFF. The DNA for the CDR3 is TGTGCCAGCAGCCGAGCCTGGGAGCAGTTCTTC.

Worth noting for this clone: An end of the junction differs from the germline gene, which may be a read error. The chain is built from TRBV3-1 (or the pseudogene TRBV3-2) and TRBJ1-1, with D possibly matching TRBD1 (6 bases). The CDR3 is made up of 19 amino acids. Germline loops: CDR1 LGHDT, CDR2 YNNKEL (reference sequence). The CDR3 nucleotides are TGTGTCAGCAGCCAAGAAACAGGGAAGGGCGGACTTTTGAACACTGAAGCTTTCTTT. Its protein is CVSSQETGKGGLLNTEAFF.

The genes are TRBV3-1 (or the pseudogene TRBV3-2) and TRBJ2-3, with 13 bases fitting TRBD2. The CDR3 consists of 14 residues. Germline trimming cut 1 base from V and 9 bases from J; bases unmatched to any gene: 1. The germline V gene encodes CDR1 LGHDT and CDR2 YNNKEL (reference sequence). The CDR3 loop reads CASSQGLAGGTQYF. CDR3 coding DNA: TGTGCCAGCAGCCAAGGACTAGCGGGGGGAACGCAGTATTTT.

V gene TRBV2 combines with J gene TRBJ1-1; TRBD1 matches 7 bases. Germline V gene data show CDR1 as SNHLY and CDR2 as FYNNEI. V lost 6 bases to trimming and J lost 0 bases; unmatched junction nucleotides: 4. This CDR3 is 14 amino acids long. The CDR3 here is CASRVGQLNTEAFF. The CDR3 coding sequence is TGTGCCAGCAGGGTGGGACAGTTGAACACTGAAGCTTTCTTT.

The chain recombines TRBV11-2 with TRBJ1-1, with no clear D. Germline CDR1 reads SGHAT; CDR2 reads FQNNGV. This CDR3 has 11 residues. V lost 2 bases and J 4 bases, leaving 2 bases between the germline ends. CDR3 in DNA: TGTGCCAGCAGCTTAACCACTGAAGCTTTCTTT. Encoded protein: CASSLTTEAFF.

CDR3 sequence: CASSLDTLAGGRDTQYF. Written as DNA, the CDR3 is TGTGCCAGCAGTCTCGACACACTAGCGGGGGGGCGAGATACGCAGTATTTT. J is TRBJ2-3 and V is TRBV28; 13 positions match TRBD2. The CDR3 spans 17 residues. Germline V gives CDR1 MDHEN, CDR2 SYDVKM. The J segment lost 5 bases and the V segment lost 5 bases, leaving 10 bases of the junction unmatched.

The chain is built from TRBV19 and TRBJ1-6; D is unclear. The CDR3 is 14 amino acids. The V and J ends lost 10 bases and 4 bases respectively, with 14 bases between them. From germline, CDR1 is LNHDA and CDR2 SQIVND (reference sequence). CDR3 DNA: TGTGCCACCCACTTAGGGTCGTATAATTCACCCCTCCACTTT. This translates into CATHLGSYNSPLHF.

V gene TRBV10-1 combines with J gene TRBJ2-2, with 11 bases aligning to TRBD2. V gave up 6 bases and J gave up 6 bases; unmatched junction bases: 3. This CDR3 spans 14 amino acids. CDR1 and CDR2 from the germline V gene are WNHNN and SYGVQD (reference sequence). CDR3: CASRTSGGSGELFF. CDR3 nucleotide sequence: TGCGCCAGCAGAACTAGCGGGGGCTCCGGGGAGCTGTTTTTT.

V and J are TRBV7-9 and TRBJ1-5; no definite D call. This CDR3 has 14 residues. Germline V gene data show CDR1 as SEHNR and CDR2 as FQNEAQ (reference sequence). Trimming cost V 5 bases and J 0 bases, with 8 bases left between them. CDR3 nucleotides: TGTGCCAGCAGCACTCCCTATAGCAATCAGCCCCAGCATTTT. This gives the protein CASSTPYSNQPQHF.

V and J are TRBV29-1 and TRBJ2-1, with a weak D call TRBD2 (6 bases). With 4 bases removed from V and 7 bases from J, the gap between germline ends came to 11 bases. Per germline, CDR1 SQVTM and CDR2 ANQGSEA. This CDR3 contains 12 residues. The CDR3 sequence is CSVADYSNEQFF. For the CDR3, the DNA is TGCAGCGTTGCGGACTATTCGAATGAGCAGTTCTTC.

This chain joins TRBV19 and TRBJ2-1, with TRBD2 matching 7 bases. CDR3 length: 12 residues. Germline CDR1 reads LNHDA; CDR2 reads SQIVND (reference sequence). The V gene end was trimmed by 6 bases and the J gene end by 10 bases; junction bases not matched to a gene: 6. The CDR3 DNA reads as TGTGCCAGTAGAGAGGTCGGGGGGGAGCAGTTCTTC. This translates into CASREVGGEQFF.

The V gene is TRBV19, the J gene TRBJ1-4; 9 nucleotides line up with TRBD1. This CDR3 spans 14 amino acids. The trim removed 6 bases at V and 8 bases at J, leaving 7 bases unmatched. Germline V lookup: CDR1 LNHDA, CDR2 SQIVND (reference sequence). CDR3 sequence reads: CASRNRDRVEKLFF. DNA of the CDR3: TGTGCCAGTAGGAATAGGGACAGGGTGGAAAAACTGTTTTTT.

The J gene is TRBJ1-2, the V gene TRBV14; no reliable D call. Germline CDR1 reads SGHDN; CDR2 reads FVKESK. V was shortened by 0 bases and J by 5 bases, with 10 bases between the two germline ends. The CDR3 is made up of 14 amino acids. CDR3 sequence reads: CASSQEGRNYGYTF. CDR3 in DNA: TGTGCCAGCAGCCAAGAAGGCAGGAATTATGGCTACACCTTC. Full variable domain (missing parts from reference TRBV14 and TRBJ1-2): EAGVTQFPSHSVIEKGQTVTLRCDPISGHDNLYWYRRVMGKEIKFLLHFVKESKQDESGMPNNRFLAERTGGTYSTLKVQPAELEDSGVYFCASSQEGRNYGYTFGSGTRLTVV.

The rearrangement links TRBV10-2 to TRBJ2-1, with 8 bases fitting TRBD2. CDR3 size: 17 residues. With 0 bases clipped from V and 2 bases from J, the junction kept 6 bases outside the gene matches. Germline lookup yields CDR1 WSHSY and CDR2 SAAADI. CDR3 coding DNA: TGCGCCAGCAGTGAGTCAGGAGCGGGAGAGGCCTACAATGAGCAGTTCTTC. It encodes CASSESGAGEAYNEQFF.

The rearrangement joins TRBV24-1 to TRBJ2-5; D uncertain. Trimming stripped 5 bases from V and 2 bases from J, with 5 bases between. This CDR3 is built from 12 residues. Germline loops: CDR1 KGHDR, CDR2 SFDVKD. CDR3 bases: TGTGCCACCAGTGTAGGGCAAGAGACCCAGTACTTC. It codes for CATSVGQETQYF.

This clone has more than one count but fewer than ten. The gene calls are TRBV7-8 and TRBJ2-4; the D is unclear. Germline values: CDR1 SGHVS, CDR2 FQNEAQ. The CDR3 runs 16 residues. The V and J ends lost 5 bases and 0 bases respectively, with 14 bases between them. CDR3 nucleotides: TGTGCCAGCAGCACTTACCACGCCGTAGCCAAAAACATTCAGTACTTC. Its translation: CASSTYHAVAKNIQYF.

The genes are TRBV7-6 and TRBJ2-1, with D maybe TRBD1 (6 bases). The CDR3 has 15 residues. The V gene's germline CDR1 is SGHVS and CDR2 FNYEAQ. V gave up 2 bases and J gave up 3 bases, with 11 bases separating them. The CDR3, as DNA: TGTGCCAGCAGCTTATACGGGGACAACTACAATGAGCAGTTCTTC. It codes for CASSLYGDNYNEQFF.

This clone appeared once. The chain carries TRBV7-2 and TRBJ1-1, with 7 nucleotides matching TRBD1. CDR3 length equals 17 residues. V shed 3 bases and J 5 bases; nucleotides not matched to a gene: 15. The germline V gene has CDR1 SGHTA and CDR2 FQGNSA. CDR3 residues: CASSFSLTGVGGTEAFF. The CDR3 DNA reads TGTGCCAGCAGCTTCTCCCTTACAGGGGTCGGAGGAACTGAAGCTTTCTTT.

The chain combines TRBV7-8 with TRBJ2-1; D is unclear. CDR1 and CDR2 (germline): SGHVS, FQNEAQ. The V gene lost 3 bases and the J gene lost 9 bases, with 18 bases spanning the gap. The CDR3 extends over 15 amino acids. The CDR3 spells CASSFLRSPGAEQFF. The CDR3 DNA reads TGTGCCAGCAGCTTCCTGAGGTCCCCAGGCGCTGAGCAGTTCTTC.

The gene calls are TRBV7-2 and TRBJ2-5; D tentatively fits TRBD1 or TRBD2 (5 bases each). Germline CDR1 and CDR2: SGHTA and FQGNSA. V lost 5 bases, J lost 1 base, and 20 bases lay in between. The CDR3 totals 17 residues. CDR3 amino acids: CASSLRDGEFVQETQYF. CDR3 DNA: TGTGCCAGCAGCCTCCGGGACGGGGAATTCGTCCAAGAGACCCAGTACTTC.